One sample yielded the 23 T cell receptor beta chains listed below, sequenced in a study of T-cell reconstitution after alpha-beta-depleted transplantation in children. Preparation of the TCRbeta library used unique molecular identifiers. From the PCR reads, TCRdb called clonotypes with MiXCR, one entry per CDR3 protein. The sample shows around 580,000 distinct CDR3 sequences, about 23% of them seen only once. This specimen was PBMCs, mostly from graft donor cells, taken 360 days after TCRalphabeta/CD19-depleted stem cell transplant. The receptors shown here come from a boy younger than two who had a stem cell transplant for acute myeloid leukemia, so the T cells may come from the graft donor.

This chain uses TRBV9 with TRBJ1-2; unclear D gene. Germline-derived CDR1 and CDR2 are SGDLS and YYNGEE. This CDR3 is built from 15 residues. Trimming pared 0 bases from V and 2 bases from J, leaving 11 bases between. CDR3 in DNA: TGTGCCAGCAGCGTAGCTGTCGCCTCCAACTATGGCTACACCTTC. It is translated as CASSVAVASNYGYTF.

The table lists this clonotype with a few counts. This sequence joins TRBV12-3 or TRBV12-4 and TRBJ2-3; D perhaps matches TRBD2 (7 bases). The CDR3 loop spans 13 amino acids. V was pared by 6 bases and J by 4 bases, with 11 bases between. CDR3 residues: CASRPGGPDTQYF. DNA of the CDR3: TGTGCCAGCAGACCCGGGGGGCCAGATACGCAGTATTTT.

This clonotype was found a few times. The chain joins TRBV20-1 to TRBJ1-2, with D uncertain. The V and J ends lost 1 base and 8 bases respectively, with 14 bases between them. Germline V CDR1 and CDR2: DFQATT, SNEGSKA (reference sequence). The CDR3 is 13 residues long. The CDR3 reads CSARGHKSGGYTF. The CDR3, as DNA: TGCAGTGCTAGAGGCCATAAATCGGGGGGCTACACCTTC.

This clonotype was seen many times. V and J are TRBV10-3 and TRBJ2-1, with a tentative D call TRBD2 (6 bases). With 7 bases removed from V and 4 bases from J, the gap between germline ends came to 14 bases. The CDR3 loop spans 14 amino acids. The V gene's germline CDR1 is ENHRY and CDR2 SYGVKD. The CDR3 sequence is CAINWGGQYNEQFF. The DNA of the CDR3 is TGTGCCATCAACTGGGGAGGACAATACAATGAGCAGTTCTTC.

Ten or more counts support this clonotype. The CDR3 DNA follows: TGTGCCAGCAGCTTAGATTCTTCTGATACGCAGTATTTT. Its protein product is CASSLDSSDTQYF. The chain carries TRBV11-3 and TRBJ2-3; no clear D gene. The CDR3 is 13 residues long. V was shortened by 0 bases and J by 6 bases, with 7 bases between the two germline ends. Germline CDR1 SGHNT, CDR2 YENEEA.

The CDR3 nucleotides are TGTGCCAGCACAGGCTACCTTCTGGTGTCCGGGGGCGAGCAGTACTTC. Amino acid sequence: CASTGYLLVSGGEQYF. The chain recombines TRBV6-1 with TRBJ2-7, with D possibly matching TRBD2 (6 bases). This CDR3 spans 16 amino acids. Looked up from germline, CDR1 is MNHNS and CDR2 is SASEGT. V was clipped by 7 bases and J by 6 bases, with 25 bases between them.

This clonotype was seen at least ten times. The rearrangement joins TRBV6-5 to TRBJ1-1; TRBD1 is a possible D gene (5 bases). Germline V gene lookup returns CDR1 MNHEY and CDR2 SVGAGI. The CDR3 consists of 14 residues. The germline V and J ends were trimmed by 4 bases and 4 bases, with 13 bases remaining between them. The CDR3 nucleotides are TGTGCCAGCAGTTCCCAGGGACGGATCACTGAAGCTTTCTTT. This gives the protein CASSSQGRITEAFF.

This clonotype was observed a few times. The chain employs TRBV6-5 and TRBJ2-5, with D unresolved. V was shortened by 0 bases and J by 2 bases, with 7 bases between the two germline ends. This CDR3 has 14 residues. Germline V gene sequence: CDR1 MNHEY, CDR2 SVGAGI. The chain's CDR3 is CASSYSMVQETQYF. In DNA form, the CDR3 reads TGTGCCAGCAGTTACTCGATGGTACAAGAGACCCAGTACTTC.

The table lists this clonotype with many counts. V and J are TRBV28 and TRBJ2-2; 7 bases map to TRBD1. There are 15 residues in the CDR3. Germline CDR1 reads MDHEN; CDR2 reads SYDVKM. Trimming took 2 bases from V and 4 from J; bases not matched to a gene: 4. Here the CDR3 reads CASSLRGQITGELFF. CDR3 DNA: TGTGCCAGCAGTTTACGGGGACAGATCACCGGGGAGCTGTTTTTT.

Ten or more counts support this clonotype. The J gene is TRBJ2-1, the V gene TRBV5-8, with a possible D match to TRBD2 (6 bases). The length of the CDR3 is 13 residues. The V end lost 3 bases, the J end lost 6 bases, and 10 bases lay between the germline ends. In germline, CDR1 is SGHTS, CDR2 YDEGEE. The CDR3 protein is CASSWRRGNEQFF. The CDR3 nucleotides read TGTGCCAGCAGCTGGCGGAGGGGCAATGAGCAGTTCTTC.

V usage is TRBV7-8 and J usage is TRBJ2-7; no clear D gene. Trimming pared 1 base from V and 5 bases from J, leaving 12 bases between. The germline V gene has CDR1 SGHVS and CDR2 FQNEAQ. This CDR3 has 14 amino acids. Written as DNA, the CDR3 is TGTGCCAGCAGCTTAGGTCCTGTAGCCCACGAGCAGTACTTC. Amino acid sequence: CASSLGPVAHEQYF.

Turning to this clonotype: With a much larger clone just one base away, this may be a read error. The chain carries TRBV7-8 and TRBJ2-2, with TRBD1 matching over 8 bases. V trimming: 1 base; J trimming: 5 bases; junction bases outside the gene matches: 15. The CDR3 totals 19 residues. Germline loops: CDR1 SGHVS, CDR2 FQNEAQ. CDR3 sequence: CASSLVDGLGDRKTGELFF. The CDR3 nucleotides read TGTGCCAGCAGCTTAGTTGATGGTCTTGGGGACAGGAAGACCGGGGAGCTGTTTTTT.

In this sample, this clonotype turned up many times. The chain has TRBV20-1 and TRBJ2-3; 7 bases map to TRBD1. Unmatched junction bases numbered 6, after V lost 6 bases and J lost 0 bases. The CDR3 is 14 amino acids. The V gene's germline CDR1 is DFQATT and CDR2 SNEGSKA (reference sequence). CDR3 coding DNA: TGCAGTGCCCACAGGGGCAGGAGCACAGATACGCAGTATTTT. Protein: CSAHRGRSTDTQYF.

The chain joins TRBV20-1 to TRBJ2-1, with TRBD2 matching 8 bases. Germline CDR1 is DFQATT and CDR2 is SNEGSKA (reference sequence). V lost 5 bases to trimming and J lost 9 bases; unmatched junction nucleotides: 9. The CDR3 has 13 amino acids. CDR3 region: CSAPGLAQVEQFF. The CDR3 DNA follows: TGCAGTGCTCCCGGACTAGCTCAGGTTGAGCAGTTCTTC.

This clonotype has only a few counts. V and J are TRBV27 and TRBJ2-1; possible D gene TRBD2, 5 bases. The CDR3 has 14 residues. From germline, CDR1 is MNHEY and CDR2 SMNVEV (reference sequence). V lost 3 bases, J lost 6 bases, and 12 bases lay in between. The CDR3 region is CASSFGVSVNEQFF. The CDR3 nucleotides read TGTGCCAGCAGTTTCGGGGTCTCGGTCAATGAGCAGTTCTTC.

This clonotype was counted between two and nine times. This rearrangement joins TRBV7-6 to TRBJ2-1, with a possible D match to TRBD1 (6 bases). The germline V gene encodes CDR1 SGHVS and CDR2 FNYEAQ. The CDR3 extends over 17 amino acids. Trimming cost V 5 bases and J 1 base, with 18 bases left between them. The DNA of the CDR3 is TGTGCCAGCAGCCTATTTACAGGGATAGGGTCCTACAATGAGCAGTTCTTC. It is translated as CASSLFTGIGSYNEQFF. The full variable domain, with the rest looked up from reference TRBV7-6 and TRBJ2-1, is GAGVSQSPRYKVTKRGQDVALRCDPISGHVSLYWYRQALGQGPEFLTYFNYEAQQDKSGLPNDRFSAERPEGSISTLTIQRTEQRDSAMYRCASSLFTGIGSYNEQFFGPGTRLTVL.

This rearrangement joins TRBV7-3 to TRBJ2-1, with 7 bases matching TRBD1. With V trimmed by 8 bases and J by 5 bases, 9 bases remained unmatched. CDR3 size: 14 residues. CDR1 and CDR2 (germline): SGHTA, FQGTGA. The CDR3: CASPGGRLNNEQFF. The DNA of the CDR3 is TGTGCCAGCCCAGGGGGACGGCTCAACAATGAGCAGTTCTTC.

The chain couples TRBV20-1 to TRBJ2-3; 14 bases match TRBD2. This CDR3 spans 17 amino acids. CDR1 DFQATT and CDR2 SNEGSKA come from the germline V gene (reference sequence). J was trimmed by 2 bases and V by 6 bases; bases with no gene match: 10. In DNA form, the CDR3 reads TGCAGTGCCGCTAGACTAGCGGGGGGGCGTGTCACAGATACGCAGTATTTT. Translated: CSAARLAGGRVTDTQYF.

This clonotype was seen a handful of times. V usage is TRBV4-3 and J usage is TRBJ1-1, with 8 bases fitting TRBD1. The CDR3 length is 17 residues. J gave up 5 bases and V 0 bases, and 11 bases lay outside the gene matches. The germline V gene has CDR1 LGHNA and CDR2 YSLEER. This CDR3 is CASSQDTRRQGRTEAFF. The CDR3 DNA reads as TGCGCCAGCAGCCAAGATACTAGGCGACAGGGGAGGACTGAAGCTTTCTTT.

The chain joins TRBV20-1 to TRBJ1-6, with 10 bases aligning to TRBD1. CDR1 and CDR2 (germline): DFQATT, SNEGSKA (reference sequence). J gave up 9 bases and V 7 bases, and 9 bases lay outside the gene matches. This CDR3 contains 14 residues. CDR3 coding DNA: TGCAGTGTCCCCAGACAGGGGGCTGGTTCACCCCTCCACTTT. Its translation is CSVPRQGAGSPLHF.

This clonotype was found many times. The chain employs TRBV3-1 and TRBJ1-5, with D possibly TRBD1 on 5 matching bases. The CDR3 covers 14 residues. The germline V gene has CDR1 LGHDT and CDR2 YNNKEL (reference sequence). Deletions cut 3 bases from V and 9 bases from J, with 15 bases between. CDR3 region: CASSQGGTAGPQHF. CDR3 DNA sequence: TGTGCCAGCAGCCAGGGAGGGACCGCGGGGCCCCAGCATTTT.

This clonotype was detected many times. The chain uses TRBV5-1 and TRBJ2-2; perhaps TRBD2 as D (6 bases). V lost 4 bases and J 7 bases, leaving 11 bases between the germline ends. This CDR3 spans 13 amino acids. Germline V gives CDR1 SGHRS, CDR2 YFSETQ. The CDR3 DNA is TGCGCCAGCAGCCTGGAGGGTCACGGGGAGCTGTTTTTT. This codes for CASSLEGHGELFF.

The sample holds a few counts of this clonotype. V usage is TRBV6-5 and J usage is TRBJ2-1; 8 bases align to TRBD1. The CDR3 is made up of 16 amino acids. Losses at the gene ends were 2 bases for V and 0 bases for J; bases not matched to a gene: 3. Germline V lookup: CDR1 MNHEY, CDR2 SVGAGI. Written as DNA, the CDR3 is TGTGCCAGCAGTTACGGGGACAGGAGCTCCTACAATGAGCAGTTCTTC. Amino acid sequence: CASSYGDRSSYNEQFF.